These T cell receptor beta chains were read from a single sample in a study of blood T cells in healthy people across ages. Using its own MiXCR run on the 5' RACE reads, TCRdb lists one record per CDR3 protein. The sample carries 500,000 to 600,000 distinct CDR3 sequences, approximately 27% recorded once. The sequenced material came from blood. The receptors derive from a woman in her 70s in good health. Each CDR3 is given with its conserved first and last residue. D genes are given only for firm matches. Expanded clones get a size class; other rows say once, few or many, or leave the size out.

14	TRBV12-3/TRBV12-4	TRBD1	TRBJ1-4	.	CASSLWQGDEKLFF	TGTGCCAGCAGTTTATGGCAGGGGGATGAAAAACTGTTTTTT
13	TRBV6-6	.	TRBJ1-3	few	CGTRVDSGNTIYF	TGTGGCACAAGGGTCGACTCTGGAAACACCATATATTTT
15	TRBV20-1	.	TRBJ1-5	.	CSAPHPGPVNQPQHF	TGCAGTGCTCCCCATCCGGGGCCGGTCAATCAGCCCCAGCATTTT
17	TRBV3-1	TRBD1	TRBJ1-1	few	CASSPSGTGTLNTEAFF	TGTGCCAGCAGCCCCTCTGGGACAGGGACCCTTAACACTGAAGCTTTCTTT
14	TRBV7-9	.	TRBJ1-1	.	CASSAPGGQREAFF	TGTGCCAGCAGCGCCCCCGGTGGACAGCGTGAAGCTTTCTTT
16	TRBV4-2	.	TRBJ2-7	few	CASSQEWGQDAYEQYF	TGTGCCAGCAGCCAAGAATGGGGTCAGGACGCCTACGAGCAGTACTTC
15	TRBV7-2	TRBD1	TRBJ2-1	.	CASSRDRATYNEQFF	TGTGCCAGCAGCCGGGACAGAGCTACCTACAATGAGCAGTTCTTC
17	TRBV18	TRBD2	TRBJ2-5	.	CASSPLASGGLQETQYF	TGTGCCAGCTCACCACTTGCTAGCGGGGGCCTCCAAGAGACCCAGTACTTC
15	TRBV5-1	.	TRBJ2-3	few	CASSLEQGWADTQYF	TGCGCCAGCAGCTTGGAACAGGGTTGGGCAGATACGCAGTATTTT
14	TRBV5-1	.	TRBJ1-1	few	CASSLIQANTEAFF	TGCGCCAGCAGCTTGATACAGGCGAACACTGAAGCTTTCTTT
14	TRBV29-1	TRBD2	TRBJ2-5	few	CSATPGGAWETQYF	TGCAGCGCCACGCCGGGGGGGGCTTGGGAGACCCAGTACTTC
14	TRBV15	.	TRBJ1-5	few	CATSRGANNQPQHF	TGTGCCACCAGCAGAGGGGCAAATAATCAGCCCCAGCATTTT
14	TRBV20-1	.	TRBJ2-3	once	CSTHGGRTADTQYF	TGCAGTACACATGGAGGGAGGACCGCAGATACGCAGTATTTT
13	TRBV5-1	.	TRBJ1-1	few	CASSFSEDTEAFF	TGCGCCAGCAGCTTTTCCGAAGACACTGAAGCTTTCTTT
15	TRBV5-1	TRBD1	TRBJ2-1	few	CASSLSGTVYNEQFF	TGCGCCAGCAGCTTATCCGGGACAGTTTACAATGAGCAGTTCTTC
16	TRBV6-5	TRBD1	TRBJ2-5	few	CASSYSLGTVQETQYF	TGTGCCAGCAGTTACTCCCTCGGGACAGTCCAAGAGACCCAGTACTTC
15	TRBV5-1	.	TRBJ2-7	few	CASSLASSAVYEQYF	TGCGCCAGCAGCTTGGCCTCCAGCGCCGTCTACGAGCAGTACTTC
14	TRBV28	TRBD2	TRBJ2-5	few	CASTFTGGRETQYF	TGTGCCAGCACTTTTACGGGGGGGAGGGAGACCCAGTACTTC
15	TRBV20-1	.	TRBJ1-5	.	CSARAAFGEVQPQHF	TGCAGTGCTAGGGCCGCTTTTGGGGAAGTTCAGCCCCAGCATTTT
16	TRBV27	.	TRBJ2-7	many	CASSPRGGRSTYEQYF	TGTGCCAGCAGTCCAAGGGGGGGTCGGTCAACCTACGAGCAGTACTTC
12	TRBV7-2	.	TRBJ2-5	many	CASSRRGETQYF	TGTGCCAGCAGCCGCAGGGGCGAGACCCAGTACTTC
14	TRBV12-5	.	TRBJ1-1	.	CASGLMTGETEAFF	TGTGCTAGTGGTTTGATGACGGGGGAGACTGAAGCTTTCTTT
11	TRBV20-1	.	TRBJ1-2	.	CSASAGIGCTF	TGCAGTGCTAGTGCGGGTATCGGCTGCACCTTC
16	TRBV24-1	.	TRBJ2-5	few	CATSDREGAHQETQYF	TGTGCCACCAGTGATAGGGAAGGGGCACATCAAGAGACCCAGTACTTC
15	TRBV11-1	.	TRBJ2-7	.	CASSHKWTSGNEQYF	TGTGCCAGCAGCCATAAGTGGACCTCTGGCAACGAGCAGTACTTC
13	TRBV4-3	.	TRBJ2-7	few	CASSASLSYEQYF	TGCGCCAGCAGCGCGAGTCTCTCCTACGAGCAGTACTTC
15	TRBV20-1	TRBD1	TRBJ2-1	.	CSARGGQGYYNEQFF	TGCAGTGCTAGAGGGGGACAGGGTTACTACAATGAGCAGTTCTTC
12	TRBV20-1	.	TRBJ1-2	.	CSASKDNYGYTF	TGCAGTGCTAGTAAAGATAACTATGGCTACACCTTC
14	TRBV20-1	TRBD2	TRBJ2-1	few	CSTVGLAVYNEQFF	TGCAGTACGGTCGGGCTAGCGGTCTACAATGAGCAGTTCTTC
16	TRBV7-9	.	TRBJ2-2	few	CASTPGAFRQTGELFF	TGTGCCAGCACCCCCGGGGCGTTCCGACAAACGGGGGAGCTGTTTTTT
13	TRBV5-1	.	TRBJ1-1	many	CASSLGQGGTAFF	TGCGCCAGCAGCCTCGGGCAGGGTGGGACGGCTTTCTTT
12	TRBV27	.	TRBJ2-1	.	CASSRAGNEQLF	TGTGCCAGCAGTCGAGCCGGGAATGAGCAGCTCTTC
15	TRBV7-9	TRBD1	TRBJ2-3	.	CASSAGTGRTDTQYF	TGTGCCAGCAGCGCGGGGACAGGGCGTACAGATACGCAGTATTTT